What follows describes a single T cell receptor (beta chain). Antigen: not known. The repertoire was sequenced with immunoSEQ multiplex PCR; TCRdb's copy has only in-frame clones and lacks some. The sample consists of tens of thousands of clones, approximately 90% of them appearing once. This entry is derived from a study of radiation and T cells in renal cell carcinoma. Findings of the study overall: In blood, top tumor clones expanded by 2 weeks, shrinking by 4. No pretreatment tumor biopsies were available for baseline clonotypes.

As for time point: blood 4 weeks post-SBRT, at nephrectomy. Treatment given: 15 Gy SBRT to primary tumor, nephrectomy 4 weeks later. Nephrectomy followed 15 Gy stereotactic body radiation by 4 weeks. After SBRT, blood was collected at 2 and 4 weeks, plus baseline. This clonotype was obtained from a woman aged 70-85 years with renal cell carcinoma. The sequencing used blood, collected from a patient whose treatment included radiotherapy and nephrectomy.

CDR3 loop: CAWSVDSDTQYF. Written as DNA, the CDR3 is TGTGCCTGGAGTGTAGATTCCGATACGCAGTATTTT. This chain uses TRBV30 with TRBJ2-3, with D hard to call. V shed 0 bases and J shed 6 bases, with 7 bases lying between them. The CDR3 totals 12 residues. In germline, CDR1 is GTSNPN, CDR2 SVGIG (reference sequence). The full variable domain, in which reference TRBV30 and TRBJ2-3 provide the parts outside the CDR3, is SQTIHQWPATLVQPVGSPLSLECTVEGTSNPNLYWYRQAAGRGLQLLFYSVGIGQISSEVPQNLSASRPQDRQFILSSKKLLLSDSGFYLCAWSVDSDTQYFGPGTRLTVL.